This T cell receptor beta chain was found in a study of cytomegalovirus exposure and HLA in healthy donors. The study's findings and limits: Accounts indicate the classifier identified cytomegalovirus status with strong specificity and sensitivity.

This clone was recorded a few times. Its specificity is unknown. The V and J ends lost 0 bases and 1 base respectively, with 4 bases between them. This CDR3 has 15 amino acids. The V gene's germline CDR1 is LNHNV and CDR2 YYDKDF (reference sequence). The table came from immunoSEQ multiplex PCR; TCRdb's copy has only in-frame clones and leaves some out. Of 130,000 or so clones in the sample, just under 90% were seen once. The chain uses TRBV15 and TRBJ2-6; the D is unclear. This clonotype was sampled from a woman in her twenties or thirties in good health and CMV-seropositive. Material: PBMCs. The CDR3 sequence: CATSRDKSGANVLTF. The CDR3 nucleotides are TGTGCCACCAGCAGAGACAAATCTGGGGCCAACGTCCTGACTTTC.